This is a list of T cell receptor beta chains from one sample in a study of T cell repertoires in cytomegalovirus infection. TCRdb redid the calling of the reads with MiXCR, one entry per CDR3 protein. This sample has hundreds of thousands of distinct CDR3 sequences, with 15% to 20% found just once. What was sequenced was PBMCs. These receptors all come from a human donor in good health (CMV status not recorded). Some clones in this sample may be carry-over from other donors' samples. Each CDR3 is given with its conserved first and last residue. The D gene is left open where the match is weak. Expanded clones get a size class; other rows say once, few or many, or leave the size out.

V gene: TRBV12-3/TRBV12-4; D gene: NA; J gene: TRBJ2-5; clone size: NA; CDR3 length: 14; CDR3 protein: CASSLMGTAETQYF; CDR3 DNA: TGTGCCAGCAGTTTAATGGGAACGGCGGAGACCCAGTACTTC
V gene: TRBV10-3; D gene: NA; J gene: TRBJ2-3; clone size: NA; CDR3 length: 16; CDR3 protein: CAISPTGPARTDTQYF; CDR3 DNA: TGTGCCATCAGCCCTACAGGGCCAGCACGGACAGATACGCAGTATTTT
V gene: TRBV6-6; D gene: NA; J gene: TRBJ2-5; clone size: NA; CDR3 length: 14; CDR3 protein: CASRPTHIQETQYF; CDR3 DNA: TGTGCCAGCAGACCGACGCACATCCAAGAGACCCAGTACTTC
V gene: TRBV7-2; D gene: NA; J gene: TRBJ2-5; clone size: few; CDR3 length: 19; CDR3 protein: CASSPRRSVGISLQETQYF; CDR3 DNA: TGTGCCAGCAGCCCCCGTCGGAGCGTCGGTATCTCTCTCCAAGAGACCCAGTACTTC
V gene: TRBV12-5; D gene: NA; J gene: TRBJ1-1; clone size: many; CDR3 length: 16; CDR3 protein: CASGLVLGRMNTEAFF; CDR3 DNA: TGTGCTAGTGGTTTGGTACTGGGCAGAATGAACACTGAAGCTTTCTTT
V gene: TRBV20-1; D gene: TRBD2; J gene: TRBJ2-5; clone size: few; CDR3 length: 13; CDR3 protein: CSAGTSGVETQYF; CDR3 DNA: TGCAGTGCGGGGACTAGCGGGGTGGAGACCCAGTACTTC
V gene: TRBV12-5; D gene: NA; J gene: TRBJ2-1; clone size: NA; CDR3 length: 11; CDR3 protein: CASGLVRRQFF; CDR3 DNA: TGTGCTAGTGGTTTGGTACGTCGGCAGTTCTTC
V gene: TRBV20-1; D gene: NA; J gene: TRBJ1-4; clone size: NA; CDR3 length: 13; CDR3 protein: CSAAPGSNEKLFF; CDR3 DNA: TGCAGTGCCGCGCCGGGGAGTAATGAAAAACTGTTTTTT
V gene: TRBV23-1; D gene: TRBD1; J gene: TRBJ2-7; clone size: few; CDR3 length: 14; CDR3 protein: CAPHRQGDCGEQYF; CDR3 DNA: TGCGCGCCCCACCGACAGGGGGACTGCGGCGAGCAGTACTTC
V gene: TRBV28; D gene: NA; J gene: TRBJ2-5; clone size: few; CDR3 length: 13; CDR3 protein: CASSLPSPETQYF; CDR3 DNA: TGTGCCAGCAGTTTACCCAGCCCAGAGACCCAGTACTTC
V gene: TRBV4-3; D gene: NA; J gene: TRBJ1-6; clone size: many; CDR3 length: 15; CDR3 protein: CASSQERPFNSPLHF; CDR3 DNA: TGCGCCAGCAGCCAAGAAAGGCCTTTCAATTCACCCCTCCACTTT
V gene: TRBV7-2; D gene: NA; J gene: TRBJ1-5; clone size: many; CDR3 length: 16; CDR3 protein: CASSPSPWLGNQPQHF; CDR3 DNA: TGTGCCAGCAGCCCTTCCCCGTGGTTGGGCAATCAGCCCCAGCATTTT
V gene: TRBV29-1; D gene: TRBD1; J gene: TRBJ2-3; clone size: NA; CDR3 length: 16; CDR3 protein: CSVEDRTGEAPDTQYF; CDR3 DNA: TGCAGCGTTGAAGATCGGACAGGGGAGGCCCCAGATACGCAGTATTTT
V gene: TRBV20-1; D gene: NA; J gene: TRBJ1-2; clone size: NA; CDR3 length: 12; CDR3 protein: CSAIPDSYGYTF; CDR3 DNA: TGCAGTGCTATTCCGGACAGCTATGGCTACACCTTC
V gene: TRBV29-1; D gene: NA; J gene: TRBJ2-3; clone size: NA; CDR3 length: 12; CDR3 protein: CSSAAPTDTQYF; CDR3 DNA: TGCAGCTCTGCGGCTCCCACAGATACGCAGTATTTT
V gene: TRBV20-1; D gene: NA; J gene: TRBJ1-3; clone size: NA; CDR3 length: 15; CDR3 protein: CSARAGPSSGNTIYF; CDR3 DNA: TGCAGTGCTAGAGCGGGCCCGTCCTCTGGAAACACCATATATTTT
V gene: TRBV15; D gene: NA; J gene: TRBJ2-5; clone size: few; CDR3 length: 15; CDR3 protein: CATSYTETTGETQYF; CDR3 DNA: TGTGCCACCAGCTATACAGAGACAACCGGAGAGACCCAGTACTTC
V gene: TRBV6-4; D gene: NA; J gene: TRBJ2-3; clone size: NA; CDR3 length: 13; CDR3 protein: CASSDTSGDTQYF; CDR3 DNA: TGTGCCAGCAGTGACACCTCTGGAGATACGCAGTATTTT
V gene: TRBV12-3/TRBV12-4; D gene: NA; J gene: TRBJ2-5; clone size: many; CDR3 length: 14; CDR3 protein: CASSEGQIQETQYF; CDR3 DNA: TGTGCCAGCAGTGAAGGACAGATCCAAGAGACCCAGTACTTC
V gene: TRBV29-1; D gene: TRBD1; J gene: TRBJ1-1; clone size: NA; CDR3 length: 13; CDR3 protein: CSVRTGENTEAFF; CDR3 DNA: TGCAGCGTCCGGACAGGGGAGAACACTGAAGCTTTCTTT
V gene: TRBV12-3/TRBV12-4; D gene: TRBD2; J gene: TRBJ2-1; clone size: NA; CDR3 length: 15; CDR3 protein: CASSFPGGGHNEQFF; CDR3 DNA: TGTGCCAGCAGTTTTCCCGGGGGAGGGCACAATGAGCAGTTCTTC
V gene: TRBV6-2/TRBV6-3; D gene: NA; J gene: TRBJ2-2; clone size: many; CDR3 length: 12; CDR3 protein: CASTTNTGELFF; CDR3 DNA: TGTGCCAGCACCACGAACACCGGGGAGCTGTTTTTT
V gene: TRBV10-3; D gene: NA; J gene: TRBJ1-5; clone size: NA; CDR3 length: 12; CDR3 protein: CAISPGNQPQHF; CDR3 DNA: TGTGCCATCAGTCCAGGCAATCAGCCCCAGCATTTT
V gene: TRBV12-3/TRBV12-4; D gene: NA; J gene: TRBJ2-7; clone size: NA; CDR3 length: 12; CDR3 protein: CASRYAGHEQYF; CDR3 DNA: TGTGCCAGCAGATACGCAGGGCACGAGCAGTACTTC
V gene: TRBV7-8; D gene: NA; J gene: TRBJ1-1; clone size: few; CDR3 length: 13; CDR3 protein: CASSTVRNTEAFF; CDR3 DNA: TGTGCCAGCTCTACTGTCAGAAACACTGAAGCTTTCTTT
V gene: TRBV19; D gene: NA; J gene: TRBJ2-1; clone size: many; CDR3 length: 13; CDR3 protein: CASSPITYNEQFF; CDR3 DNA: TGTGCCAGTAGTCCTATCACATACAATGAGCAGTTCTTC
V gene: TRBV24-1; D gene: TRBD1; J gene: TRBJ1-1; clone size: NA; CDR3 length: 16; CDR3 protein: CATSDSRTGGAAEAFF; CDR3 DNA: TGTGCCACCAGTGATTCAAGGACAGGGGGGGCCGCTGAAGCTTTCTTT
V gene: TRBV7-2; D gene: NA; J gene: TRBJ2-7; clone size: many; CDR3 length: 15; CDR3 protein: CASSSQAGWAYEQYF; CDR3 DNA: TGTGCCAGCAGCTCCCAGGCGGGATGGGCCTACGAGCAGTACTTC
V gene: TRBV4-2; D gene: NA; J gene: TRBJ2-3; clone size: NA; CDR3 length: 16; CDR3 protein: CASSQDVAVSTDTQYF; CDR3 DNA: TGCGCCAGCAGCCAAGATGTGGCAGTTAGCACAGATACGCAGTATTTT
V gene: TRBV7-2; D gene: NA; J gene: TRBJ1-4; clone size: many; CDR3 length: 15; CDR3 protein: CASSPIQGINEKLFF; CDR3 DNA: TGTGCCAGCAGCCCAATTCAGGGAATTAATGAAAAACTGTTTTTT
V gene: TRBV7-2; D gene: TRBD2; J gene: TRBJ2-3; clone size: many; CDR3 length: 16; CDR3 protein: CASTLWTSGKADTQYF; CDR3 DNA: TGTGCCAGCACCCTCTGGACTAGCGGGAAGGCAGATACGCAGTATTTT
V gene: TRBV5-8; D gene: NA; J gene: TRBJ2-7; clone size: NA; CDR3 length: 16; CDR3 protein: CASSLAAQTISYEQYF; CDR3 DNA: TGTGCCAGCAGCTTGGCGGCACAGACAATCTCCTACGAGCAGTACTTC
V gene: TRBV28; D gene: NA; J gene: TRBJ1-5; clone size: once; CDR3 length: 15; CDR3 protein: CASSAGAGFDQPQHF; CDR3 DNA: TGTGCCAGCAGTGCCGGGGCAGGGTTTGACCAGCCCCAGCATTTT
V gene: TRBV12-3/TRBV12-4; D gene: NA; J gene: TRBJ1-1; clone size: few; CDR3 length: 13; CDR3 protein: CASRPGPLAEAFF; CDR3 DNA: TGTGCCAGCAGGCCGGGGCCTCTCGCTGAAGCTTTCTTT
V gene: TRBV2; D gene: NA; J gene: TRBJ1-1; clone size: NA; CDR3 length: 14; CDR3 protein: CASSEAPGYPEAFF; CDR3 DNA: TGTGCCAGCAGTGAAGCGCCCGGGTACCCTGAAGCTTTCTTT
V gene: TRBV6-2/TRBV6-3; D gene: NA; J gene: TRBJ2-6; clone size: NA; CDR3 length: 14; CDR3 protein: CATEVISGANVLTF; CDR3 DNA: TGTGCCACCGAGGTGATCTCTGGGGCCAACGTCCTGACTTTC
V gene: TRBV4-3; D gene: TRBD2; J gene: TRBJ2-3; clone size: many; CDR3 length: 15; CDR3 protein: CASSQDRLAADTQYF; CDR3 DNA: TGCGCCAGCAGCCAAGACAGACTAGCGGCAGATACGCAGTATTTT
V gene: TRBV14; D gene: NA; J gene: TRBJ1-1; clone size: few; CDR3 length: 18; CDR3 protein: CASSQDVSRSKPNTEAFF; CDR3 DNA: TGTGCCAGCAGCCAAGACGTTAGCCGCAGTAAACCGAACACTGAAGCTTTCTTT
V gene: TRBV14; D gene: NA; J gene: TRBJ2-1; clone size: NA; CDR3 length: 14; CDR3 protein: CASSQSRQAGEQFF; CDR3 DNA: TGTGCCAGCAGCCAATCGCGACAGGCAGGAGAGCAGTTCTTC
V gene: TRBV4-1; D gene: NA; J gene: TRBJ2-3; clone size: many; CDR3 length: 13; CDR3 protein: CASSRLSTDTQYF; CDR3 DNA: TGCGCCAGCAGCCGACTAAGCACAGATACGCAGTATTTT
V gene: TRBV6-1; D gene: NA; J gene: TRBJ2-7; clone size: NA; CDR3 length: 15; CDR3 protein: CASIPGGWEGYEQYF; CDR3 DNA: TGTGCCAGCATCCCGGGCGGGTGGGAAGGCTACGAGCAGTACTTC